This entry features one T cell receptor beta chain sequence. No antigen is known for it. This specimen belongs to a study of type 1 regulatory T cells. About the research overall: T-allo10 is a Tr1-enriched, alloantigen-specific CD4 T cell product made in vitro. Whole-study results and caveats: Compared with non-Tr1 cells, Tr1 cells showed a narrower TCR repertoire.

The V gene's germline CDR1 is LNHNV and CDR2 YYDKDF (reference sequence). V was pared by 3 bases and J by 3 bases, with 4 bases of the junction left unmatched. CDR3 length: 15 residues. One entry per CDR3 protein results from TCRdb running MiXCR on the reads. The top ten hold 7.5% to 8.5% of the sample, which has roughly 71,000 distinct CDR3 sequences, less than 25% seen once. The chain couples TRBV15 to TRBJ2-7, with 11 bases identical to TRBD2. The receptor's source is a human donor in good health. The sequencing sample was made of cultured type 1 regulatory T (Tr1) cells, either the whole culture or a sorted fraction (not recorded which). The CDR3 bases are TGTGCCACCAGCAGGCTAGCGGGAGGTCGCTACGAGCAGTACTTC. Translating it yields CATSRLAGGRYEQYF. The whole variable domain, filled in from reference TRBV15 and TRBJ2-7, reads DAMVIQNPRYQVTQFGKPVTLSCSQTLNHNVMYWYQQKSSQAPKLLFHYYDKDFNNEADTPDNFQSRRPNTSFCFLDIRSPGLGDTAMYLCATSRLAGGRYEQYFGPGTRLTVT.